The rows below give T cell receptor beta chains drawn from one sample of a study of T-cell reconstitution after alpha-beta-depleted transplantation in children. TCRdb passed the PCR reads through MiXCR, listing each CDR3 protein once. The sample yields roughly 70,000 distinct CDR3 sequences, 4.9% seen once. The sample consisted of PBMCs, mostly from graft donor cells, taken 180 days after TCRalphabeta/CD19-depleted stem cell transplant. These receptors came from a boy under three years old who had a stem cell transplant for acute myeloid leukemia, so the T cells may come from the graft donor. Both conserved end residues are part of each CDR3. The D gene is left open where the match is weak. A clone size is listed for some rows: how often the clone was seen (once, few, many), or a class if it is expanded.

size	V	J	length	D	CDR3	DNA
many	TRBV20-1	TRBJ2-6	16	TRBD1	CSASKGGARGANVLTF	TGCAGTGCTAGCAAAGGGGGCGCGCGGGGGGCCAACGTCCTGACTTTC
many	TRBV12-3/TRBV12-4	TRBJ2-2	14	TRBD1	CASSLGQGTGELFF	TGTGCCAGCAGTTTAGGACAGGGGACCGGGGAGCTGTTTTTT
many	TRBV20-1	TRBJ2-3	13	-	CSARGGGTDTQYF	TGCAGTGCTCGAGGGGGGGGCACAGATACGCAGTATTTT
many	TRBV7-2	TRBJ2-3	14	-	CASSSDRGGDTQYF	TGTGCCAGCAGCTCCGACAGGGGAGGGGATACGCAGTATTTT
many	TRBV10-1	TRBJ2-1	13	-	CASSETDSFQQFF	TGCGCCAGCAGCGAGACGGACAGTTTCCAGCAGTTCTTC
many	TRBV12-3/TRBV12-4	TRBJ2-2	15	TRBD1	CASSLRQGNTGELFF	TGTGCCAGCAGTTTAAGACAGGGGAACACCGGGGAGCTGTTTTTT
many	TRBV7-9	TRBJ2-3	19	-	CASSLVLGPTDTSTDTQYF	TGTGCCAGCAGCTTAGTCTTGGGTCCGACAGATACTAGCACAGATACGCAGTATTTT
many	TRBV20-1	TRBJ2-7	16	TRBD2	CSARPTSGAPSYEQYF	TGCAGTGCTAGACCTACTAGCGGGGCTCCCTCCTACGAGCAGTACTTC
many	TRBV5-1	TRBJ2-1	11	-	CASSFKNEQFF	TGCGCCAGCAGCTTTAAAAATGAGCAGTTCTTC
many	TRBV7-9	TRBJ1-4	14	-	CASSKGDTNEKLFF	TGTGCCAGCAGCAAGGGGGACACTAATGAAAAACTGTTTTTT
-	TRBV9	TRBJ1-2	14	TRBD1	CASSVSTGGYGYTF	TGTGCCAGCAGCGTATCAACAGGGGGCTATGGCTACACCTTC
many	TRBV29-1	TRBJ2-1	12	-	CSVGKGGNEQFF	TGCAGCGTTGGCAAGGGAGGCAATGAGCAGTTCTTC
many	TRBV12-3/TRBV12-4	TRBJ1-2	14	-	CASSLEGSYYGYTF	TGTGCCAGCAGTCTAGAAGGGAGCTACTATGGCTACACCTTC
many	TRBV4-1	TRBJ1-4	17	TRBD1	CASSQGPDRALNEKLFF	TGCGCCAGCAGCCAAGGCCCCGACAGGGCCCTTAATGAAAAACTGTTTTTT
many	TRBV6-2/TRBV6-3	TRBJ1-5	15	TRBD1	CASSFSGTGAILVHF	TGTGCCAGCAGTTTCTCCGGGACAGGGGCCATTCTAGTGCATTTT
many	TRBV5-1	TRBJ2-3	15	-	CASSLAGTSTDTQYF	TGCGCCAGCAGCTTGGCCGGGACAAGCACAGATACGCAGTATTTT
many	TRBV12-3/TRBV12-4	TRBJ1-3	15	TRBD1	CASSLVGTGGNTIYF	TGTGCCAGCAGTTTGGTCGGGACAGGAGGAAACACCATATATTTT
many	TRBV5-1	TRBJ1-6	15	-	CASSIPDGRNSPLHF	TGCGCCAGCAGTATCCCGGACGGACGGAATTCACCCCTCCACTTT
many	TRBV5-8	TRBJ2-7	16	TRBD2	CASSLPGGRGVYEQYF	TGTGCCAGCAGCCTCCCAGGAGGGCGGGGGGTCTACGAGCAGTACTTC
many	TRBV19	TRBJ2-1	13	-	CASTLLGRNEQFF	TGTGCCAGTACCTTACTAGGTAGGAATGAGCAGTTCTTC
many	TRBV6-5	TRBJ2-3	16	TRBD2	CASNPHSSGDTDTQYF	TGTGCCAGCAACCCCCACTCTAGCGGGGACACAGATACGCAGTATTTT
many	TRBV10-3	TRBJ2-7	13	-	CATAPRVPYEQYF	TGTGCCACCGCCCCCCGGGTCCCCTACGAGCAGTACTTC
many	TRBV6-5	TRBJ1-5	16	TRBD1	CASEWRTGGSNQPQHF	TGTGCCAGCGAATGGAGGACAGGGGGGAGCAATCAGCCCCAGCATTTT
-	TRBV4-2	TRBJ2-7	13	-	CASSPGVSYEQYF	TGTGCCAGCAGCCCGGGGGTCTCCTACGAGCAGTACTTC
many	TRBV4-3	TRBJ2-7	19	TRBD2	CASSQVSGLAGGRTYEQYF	TGCGCCAGCAGCCAAGTCTCGGGACTAGCGGGGGGCCGGACCTACGAGCAGTACTTC
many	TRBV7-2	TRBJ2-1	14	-	CASSLQTLYNEQFF	TGTGCCAGCAGCTTACAAACCCTCTACAATGAGCAGTTCTTC
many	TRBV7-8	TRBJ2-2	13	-	CASSLGQTGELFF	TGTGCCAGCAGCTTGGGTCAGACCGGGGAGCTGTTTTTT
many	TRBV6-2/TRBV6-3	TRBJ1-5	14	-	CASSPAGPRGPQHF	TGTGCCAGCAGTCCCGCCGGGCCTAGGGGGCCCCAGCATTTT
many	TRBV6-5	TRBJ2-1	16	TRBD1	CASSSHRDSSYNEQFF	TGTGCCAGCAGCTCGCACCGGGACAGTTCGTACAATGAGCAGTTCTTC
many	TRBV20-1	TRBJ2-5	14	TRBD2	CSAGIGGGPGTQYF	TGCAGTGCCGGAATTGGCGGGGGGCCAGGGACCCAGTACTTC
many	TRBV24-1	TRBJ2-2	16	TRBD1	CATSGVGQVNTGELFF	TGTGCCACCAGTGGGGTTGGACAGGTGAACACCGGGGAGCTGTTTTTT
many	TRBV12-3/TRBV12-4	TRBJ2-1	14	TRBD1	CASSFLDRDTEQFF	TGTGCCAGCAGTTTCTTGGACAGGGATACTGAGCAGTTCTTC
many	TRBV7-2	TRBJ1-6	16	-	CASSVGAGEGDSPLHF	TGTGCCAGCAGTGTGGGGGCGGGGGAGGGGGATTCACCCCTCCACTTT
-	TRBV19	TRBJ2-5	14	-	CASSISGDQETQYF	TGTGCCAGTAGTATATCGGGGGACCAAGAGACCCAGTACTTC
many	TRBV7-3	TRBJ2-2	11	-	CASSGGGELFF	TGTGCCAGCAGCGGCGGTGGGGAGCTGTTTTTT
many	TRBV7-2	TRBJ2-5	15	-	CASILMPAGQETQYF	TGTGCCAGCATCCTCATGCCCGCAGGACAAGAGACCCAGTACTTC
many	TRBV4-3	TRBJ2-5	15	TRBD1	CASSQRDRVAETQYF	TGCGCCAGCAGCCAACGGGACAGGGTGGCGGAGACCCAGTACTTC
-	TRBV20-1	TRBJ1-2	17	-	CCARDHLGPRSNYGYTF	TGCTGTGCTAGAGACCACTTGGGCCCCCGGTCCAACTATGGCTACACCTTC
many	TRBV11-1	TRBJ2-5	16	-	CASSLWANHLQETQYF	TGTGCCAGCAGCTTATGGGCAAACCACCTCCAAGAGACCCAGTACTTC
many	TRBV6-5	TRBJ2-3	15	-	CASSYGGGGTDTQYF	TGTGCCAGCAGTTACGGTGGGGGAGGCACAGATACGCAGTATTTT
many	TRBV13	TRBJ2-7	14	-	CASSSSRGSYEQYF	TGTGCCAGCAGCAGTTCGCGGGGTTCCTACGAGCAGTACTTC
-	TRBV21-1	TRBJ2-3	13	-	CASSKVPRGLTYF	TGTGCCAGCAGCAAAGTTCCCAGGGGGCTTACGTATTTT